This TCR beta chain appears in the sequencing data of a study of cytomegalovirus exposure and HLA in healthy donors (dated by TCRdb to 2016 to 2017). Study-wide context: An earlier analysis of under 600 of the donors reported 250 to 300 Gb of sequence data and roughly 110 million unique TCR beta sequences from 150 million to 200 million T cells. An early release that covered fewer than 800 HLA-typed donors contained around 300 gigabases of sequencing data and tens of millions of unique TCR sequences. Among the roughly 370 genotyped donors, under 90% belonged to the genetic ancestry cluster associated with self-reported Caucasian donors. The aim of the study was to test whether cataloging public T cell receptors could identify signatures of past pathogen exposure. Using immunosequencing, the study profiled T cell repertoires from around 680 subjects and related those repertoires to cytomegalovirus serostatus. Besides the first cohort of 666 subjects, a separate validation cohort made up of 90 to 150 different subjects was used. To predict cytomegalovirus infection status, the study combined high-throughput TCR immunosequencing, statistical association of individual TCRs with disease status, and machine learning. A later analysis re-examined previously published TCR beta repertoires from 610 or so donors and added high-resolution HLA genotyping to investigate patterns of TCR occurrence. In the later analysis, no new phenotypic data were used to find candidate immune exposures; instead, reliance was placed on TCR beta sequences and their occurrence across donors. In an earlier analysis of 587 of the donors, high-throughput TCR beta sequencing was used to judge whether each TCR beta V gene segment behaved as functional or pseudogenic. Donor age, sex, ethnicity and CMV serostatus were collected together with the repertoire data. In a later genetic analysis, genome-wide SNP genotypes for about 55% of the 666 donors were used, and that subset was treated as a discovery cohort. All discovery cohort repertoires had been generated on a single sequencing platform. HLA typing covered class I and class II loci at four-digit resolution. Typing coverage differed by locus: A, B, C, DRB1 and DQB1 were typed in about 620-630 donors, DQA1 in about 500, DPA1 in some 610, and DPB1 in around 440. A handful of DR-DQ haplotypes were treated as single units for association and clustering because of strong linkage in the cohort. On average, roughly 250,000 unique TCR beta nucleotide sequences were sequenced per donor among 350 to 400 genotyped donors of the cohort, with roughly 18% of those sequences being non-productive. Points the paper makes about the study in general: CMV serostatus was the only immune exposure information available for the cohort. Sequencing depth was assumed to be roughly uniform across donors in the presence/absence analyses, though that assumption may not hold. A later analysis found that most CMV-associated TCR beta chains appeared HLA-restricted, with HLA associations seemingly driven largely by CMV exposure. Because some donors lacked HLA typing at each locus, the association tests relied only on the typed subset. When HLA alleles, especially DR and DQ, strongly co-occurred, TCR associations were difficult to assign to individual alleles. In an earlier analysis of around 500 of the donors, most TCR beta V segments appeared in productive rearrangements about 87% or about 30% of the time, broadly matching IMGT annotations. While some public TCRs were present in many individuals, most TCR sequences turned up only very rarely across donors. Linkage disequilibrium might explain the correlated functional status among segregating V segments, but an unknown experimental factor could not be ruled out. The study listed around 160 TCR beta chains as associated with cytomegalovirus. V-gene and J-gene trimming of TCR beta chains was associated with a missense DCLRE1C variant in a later genetic analysis, and the association was replicated in an independent cohort. It was suggested by the authors that the approach could potentially be generalized to other disease states and immunological phenotypes. A cluster of highly shared sequence variants was judged likely to be a technical artifact of the sequencing pipeline. Specific HLA alleles were associated with roughly 16,000 TCR beta sequences at a false discovery rate of 0.05 in a later analysis. Because the 87-base-pair reads could not distinguish some IMGT-functional V segments, including TRBV6-2 and TRBV6-3, those segments were excluded. A further reported finding was that TCR beta sequences accurately predicted the HLA-A and HLA-B alleles for most subjects in the first cohort. This cohort had only TCR beta chains sequenced, and the lack of alpha or paired-chain data limited which features could be detected. According to a later analysis, parvovirus B19, influenza, CMV and Epstein-Barr virus appeared linked to several top co-occurrence clusters. In vitro tests confirmed that a few of the cytomegalovirus-associated TCR beta chains recognize cytomegalovirus antigens. In a later analysis, TCR association rates were found to vary across HLA loci, with the most associated TCRs seen for DRB1 alleles and the fewest for HLA-C alleles. A later genetic analysis reported fewer N-insertions in productive TCRs among donors in an Asian-associated ancestry cluster than the roughly 700-donor mean. About 17 rarely observed V segments, including chromosome 9 orphons, were excluded from the earlier analysis of 550 to 700 of the donors because counts were too low. The classifier was reported to diagnose cytomegalovirus status with high specificity and sensitivity in both the original cohort and the validation cohort. In a later analysis, HLA-associated TCR beta chains showed more clonal expansion and lower generation probabilities than non-associated chains that were equally common.

The method behind the library was the immunoSEQ multiplex PCR assay. For the multiplex PCR, a mixture combining 60 forward primers for TCR Vbeta segments and 13 reverse primers for TCR Jbeta segments was used. The CDR3 region of rearranged TCR beta genes was amplified from genomic DNA with a multiplex PCR assay. Amplified TCR beta libraries were sequenced as 87-base-pair reads on the Illumina HiSeq System. On the study's bioinformatics: Across the roughly 670 repertoires, a later analysis counted 80 million or so unique TCR beta chains, 8.5 million to 12 million of which were shared by at least two donors. A nearest-neighbor algorithm error-corrected the raw reads and collapsed the reads into unique sequences, merging closely related sequences to remove PCR and sequencing errors. Alignment of CDR3 sequences to IMGT reference sequences was used to assign V, D and J gene segments. For a sequence to be retained, at least a six-nucleotide match to both a V gene segment and a J gene segment was required. A rearrangement counted as productive if the CDR3 had no stop codons and remained in frame with V and J, and every other rearrangement counted as non-productive. CDR3 was defined by IMGT convention, running from the second conserved V-encoded cysteine to the conserved J-encoded phenylalanine. Sequences without an unambiguous match to a single V gene segment were excluded from the earlier analysis of over 500 of the donors. In an earlier analysis of 500 to 750 of the donors, V segments were called functional above 56.7% productive rearrangements and were called segregating when the between-donor standard deviation exceeded 5%. To diagnose cytomegalovirus status from the catalog of TCR beta chain sequences, a statistical classification framework was built. V and J gene assignment, in a later analysis, came from comparing TCR nucleotide sequences with IMGT/GENE-DB human TR gene sequences. In a later analysis, CDR3 sequences and most-parsimonious VDJ recombination scenarios were assigned using the TCRdist pipeline. In a later analysis, every TCR beta chain was defined by the combination of its CDR3 amino acid sequence and its V-gene family, and reads without a unique V-gene family were dropped. To address suspected cross-contamination and a sequencing artifact, a later analysis removed a few hundred highly shared, low-generation-probability nucleotide sequences. In a later analysis, a clonal expansion index for each public chain was calculated from normalized within-repertoire ranks of inferred template counts. Generation probabilities in a later analysis came from a VDJ recombination model fitted to out-of-frame rearrangements, and those results were checked against IGoR. Hypergeometric tests were used in a later analysis to score TCR-TCR, TCR-HLA and TCR-CMV co-occurrence, with a repertoire-size bias correction applied to the TCR pairs. In a later analysis, false discovery rates were estimated by permuting HLA or CMV assignments 20 times. In a later analysis, co-occurring TCRs were grouped using DBSCAN, with TCRdist sequence similarity added in when clustering inside HLA-allele-positive subsets. Repertoires with fewer than 30,000 or more than 120,000 public chains were left out of co-occurrence clustering, as were about 5 repertoires with anomalous nucleotide sharing. TCRdb stores this immuneACCESS table with in-frame sequences only. Part of the clones is absent; in the studies checked, under half of the shortfall reflects unresolved V genes, and no reason is known for the rest. That table gives V, J and clone size, and the DNA gave D and trimming. Within this sample are 110,000 to 150,000 clones, with around four fifths of them counted one time only. The ten largest make up around 1.3% of the sample.

Points on this clone: Its antigen remains unidentified. The sample holds no much larger clone one base away, and base qualities are not on file.

Inclusive of the bounding cysteine and phenylalanine, the CDR3 is 13 residues long. The read is trimmed to its CDR3 DNA, 39 bases read in frame from base 1. Trimming leaves V shorter by 5 bases and J shorter by 2 bases, with the junction holding 3 bases beyond the gene matches. Per the germline V gene, SQVTM is the CDR1 and ANQGSEA is the CDR2. The cohort was made up of around 720 healthy bone marrow donors. Cohort members were all nominally healthy when sampled, although unrecorded immune exposures were likely present. The donor tested CMV seropositive and was one of the 289 seropositive cohort members. Every donor gave a peripheral blood sample, and the peripheral blood mononuclear cells from that sample were used for TCR beta sequencing. Genomic DNA extraction from the blood cell samples was performed with the Qiagen DNeasy Blood Extraction Kit.

This TCR derives from a male donor in good health and CMV-seropositive. Material: PBMCs. This receptor chain uses TRBV29-1 and TRBJ2-3; 8 bases in the middle match TRBD1. The nucleotide sequence reads TGCAGCGTTAAGGGACAGGTCACAGATACGCAGTATTTT. It specifies CSVKGQVTDTQYF.